This T cell receptor beta chain was observed in a study of shared clonotypes between healthy human individuals. Repertoires were generated with immunoSEQ multiplex PCR, while TCRdb's copy carries only in-frame clones and drops some. In the table there are about 960,000 clones, 60% to 85% of which are singletons. The clonotype comes from a young man in good health. Sample: memory CD4+ T cells sorted from blood. The sample's subset: CD45RA-negative fraction.

This CDR3 is CASSLNKEYEQYF. CDR3 sequence (DNA): TGTGCCAGCTCACTAAACAAAGAGTACGAGCAGTACTTC. The gene calls are TRBV18 and TRBJ2-7; D is ambiguous. Per germline, CDR1 KGHSH and CDR2 LQKENI. The CDR3 covers 13 residues. Trimming left V 4 bases short and J 4 bases short, with 11 bases between.